This T cell receptor (beta chain) emerged from a study of cytomegalovirus exposure and HLA in healthy donors. Sequencing was performed with immunoSEQ multiplex PCR; in TCRdb, only in-frame clones are kept and a portion is missing. The repertoire holds 200,000 or so clones, with around 84% as singletons. While the first cohort had around 700 subjects, the donors belonged to the separate validation cohort of 120 subjects. The CDR3 contains 13 residues. The V and J ends lost 2 bases and 10 bases, in that order; junction bases with no gene match: 2. Germline V gene data show CDR1 as SGHTA and CDR2 as FQGNSA. This clone was seen only once. Its matching antigen is unknown. Study-wide findings and caveats: The study flagged around 150 TCR beta chains as cytomegalovirus-associated. There were some public TCRs occurring in many donors, but most TCR sequences were rare. Specificity for CMV antigens was confirmed in vitro for a few of the CMV-associated chains.

The sequenced sample was PBMCs. This TCR derives from a man between 18 and 29 years old in good health and CMV-seropositive. The rearrangement joins TRBV7-2 to TRBJ2-1; 10 positions agree with TRBD2. Written as DNA, the CDR3 is TGTGCCAGCAGCTTAATAGCGGGAGGCGAGCAGTTCTTC. Residues: CASSLIAGGEQFF.